These 29 T cell receptor beta chains share one sample of origin, sequenced in a study of T cells in Graves' hyperthyroidism and ophthalmopathy. RNA transcripts were the template for amplifying TCR beta CDR3 regions. HTBI primers were employed in a first-round RT-PCR of the TCR CDR3. MiXCR was run by TCRdb on the multiplex PCR reads, yielding one entry per CDR3 protein. The table lists approximately 600,000 distinct CDR3 sequences, around 15% of them singletons, with about 4% in the top ten. Sequenced input: blood. These receptors originate from a woman aged 35 to 49 with Graves' ophthalmopathy.

In its sample, this clonotype was seen many times. The rearrangement joins TRBV7-3 to TRBJ2-6; D may match TRBD1 or TRBD2 (5 bases each). V was clipped by 5 bases and J by 2 bases, with 10 bases between them. CDR1 is SGHTA and CDR2 is FQGTGA in the germline V gene. The CDR3 is 15 amino acids. CDR3 sequence (DNA): TGTGCCAGCAGCCGGGACGGCACTGGGGCCAACGTCCTGACTTTC. Protein: CASSRDGTGANVLTF.

The chain links TRBV29-1 to TRBJ2-2; D assignment may be TRBD1 or TRBD2 (5 bases each). This CDR3 spans 14 amino acids. The ends were cut back, 7 bases at V and 5 bases at J, with 17 bases in the middle. Germline loops: CDR1 SQVTM, CDR2 ANQGSEA. The DNA for the CDR3 is TGCAGCGCCCTCGGCGCAGGGACGACCGGGGAGCTGTTTTTT. Its protein is CSALGAGTTGELFF.

This clonotype was recorded at least ten times. This chain uses TRBV20-1 with TRBJ1-5, with 7 positions matching TRBD1. After removal of 5 bases from V and 7 bases from J, the junction contained 8 bases not matched to a gene. CDR3 length: 13 residues. CDR1 is DFQATT and CDR2 is SNEGSKA in the germline V gene (reference sequence). CDR3 bases: TGCAGTGCTGCTACAGGGGCGTTGCAGCCCCAGCATTTT. This encodes CSAATGALQPQHF.

This clonotype was detected ten times or more. The gene calls are TRBV12-5 and TRBJ2-7, with D possibly TRBD2 on 5 matching bases. The CDR3 is 15 residues long. Trimming took off 2 bases at V and 2 bases at J, with 13 bases between the two ends. Germline V gives CDR1 LGHNT, CDR2 FRNRAP. DNA of the CDR3: TGTGCTAGTGGTTTGTTCCTAGCTGATACCTACGAGCAGTACTTC. Protein product: CASGLFLADTYEQYF. Variable domain in full (rest from reference TRBV12-5 and TRBJ2-7): DARVTQTPRHKVTEMGQEVTMRCQPILGHNTVFWYRQTMMQGLELLAYFRNRAPLDDSGMPKDRFSAEMPDATLATLKIQPSEPRDSAVYFCASGLFLADTYEQYFGPGTRLTVT.

This clonotype appeared many times. The V and J genes are TRBV3-1 and TRBJ2-1, with 7 positions matching TRBD2. This CDR3 spans 13 amino acids. Germline V CDR1 and CDR2: LGHDT, YNNKEL (reference sequence). V gave up 2 bases and J gave up 5 bases; unmatched junction bases: 0. For the CDR3, the DNA is TGTGCCAGCAGCCAACTAGCGGACAATGAGCAGTTCTTC. Translation gives CASSQLADNEQFF.

This clonotype was counted a few times. J is TRBJ2-5 and V is TRBV20-1; the D gene is possibly TRBD1 (6 bases). V was pared by 4 bases and J by 10 bases, with 19 bases between. The CDR3 has 13 amino acids. From germline, CDR1 is DFQATT and CDR2 SNEGSKA (reference sequence). The CDR3 region is CSATIQQGWGQYF. The CDR3 region has the DNA TGCAGTGCTACCATACAACAGGGTTGGGGCCAGTACTTC.

This clonotype has a count of ten or more. The rearrangement uses TRBV7-8 and TRBJ2-7; no clear D gene. Trimming removed 5 bases at V and 7 bases at J, with 15 bases between. In germline, CDR1 is SGHVS, CDR2 FQNEAQ. The CDR3 is 13 amino acids. CDR3 DNA: TGTGCCAGCAGCCGGCGACCGAATAGGGAGCAGTACTTC. It codes for CASSRRPNREQYF.

This clonotype appeared a few times. V gene TRBV13 combines with J gene TRBJ1-2; 9 nucleotides align to TRBD1. CDR3 size: 14 residues. Per germline, CDR1 PRHDT and CDR2 FYEKMQ (reference sequence). Trimming took 8 bases from V and 5 from J; bases not matched to a gene: 9. The CDR3 spells CASAPGQGFYGYTF. Here the CDR3 DNA reads TGTGCCAGCGCCCCGGGACAGGGTTTTTATGGCTACACCTTC.

This clonotype came up many times. The CDR3 reads CASRESYEQYF. The CDR3, as DNA: TGTGCCAGTCGGGAGTCCTACGAGCAGTACTTC. This chain connects TRBV6-2 or TRBV6-3 to TRBJ2-7, with a possible D match to TRBD2 (6 bases). The germline gives CDR1 MNHEY, CDR2 SVGEGT. V lost 9 bases and J lost 1, with 7 bases in between. The CDR3 runs 11 residues.

This clonotype was recorded many times. V and J are TRBV5-1 and TRBJ1-2; weak D call: TRBD1 (6 bases). Germline V CDR1 and CDR2: SGHRS, YFSETQ. The CDR3 has 15 amino acids. The germline V and J ends were trimmed by 2 bases and 7 bases, with 18 bases remaining between them. The CDR3 nucleotides read TGCGCCAGCAGCTTAGAACAAACAGGGTACATTGGCTACACCTTC. It encodes CASSLEQTGYIGYTF.

This clonotype has ten or more counts. This clone may be a read error of a much larger clone one base away. V gene TRBV7-3 combines with J gene TRBJ1-1, with D tentatively TRBD1 (5 bases). CDR3 length equals 13 residues. Germline CDR1 SGHTA, CDR2 FQGTGA. Deletions cut 8 bases from V and 0 bases from J, with 10 bases between. The CDR3: CASAPTVNTEAFF. The CDR3 DNA is TGTGCCAGCGCCCCGACAGTGAACACTGAAGCTTTCTTT.

The CDR3 nucleotides read TGCGCCAGCAGCTTGTTAGGGGGTTTGGAGACCCAGTACTTC. It yields the protein CASSLLGGLETQYF. The V and J genes are TRBV5-1 and TRBJ2-5; D perhaps matches TRBD1 (6 bases). The CDR3 contains 14 residues. V shed 1 base and J shed 5 bases, with 12 bases lying between them. The germline V gene has CDR1 SGHRS and CDR2 YFSETQ.

The genes are TRBV12-3 or TRBV12-4 and TRBJ1-1; D call uncertain. CDR3 length: 15 residues. The V end was cut by 4 bases, the J end by 0 bases, with 12 bases between. CDR3 nucleotides: TGTGCCAGCAGTTATAGGAGAGAGATGAACACTGAAGCTTTCTTT. Protein product: CASSYRREMNTEAFF.

Many counts were recorded for this clonotype. The chain couples TRBV27 to TRBJ2-2; 10 positions agree with TRBD1. The CDR3 loop spans 15 amino acids. Germline CDR1 MNHEY, CDR2 SMNVEV (reference sequence). Trimming took 6 bases from V and 5 from J; bases not matched to a gene: 6. The CDR3 region is CASRTDRGGTGELFF. The CDR3, as DNA: TGTGCCAGCAGAACGGACAGGGGGGGAACCGGGGAGCTGTTTTTT.

V and J are TRBV6-5 and TRBJ1-1, with D tentatively TRBD1 (5 bases). Trimming cost V 1 base and J 3 bases, with 15 bases left between them. The germline V gene encodes CDR1 MNHEY and CDR2 SVGAGI. The CDR3 sequence is 16 residues long. This chain's CDR3 is CASSYFLQGADTEAFF. The CDR3 DNA reads as TGTGCCAGCAGTTACTTCCTCCAGGGTGCCGACACTGAAGCTTTCTTT.

This clonotype was observed many times. The rearrangement uses TRBV28 and TRBJ2-4, with D uncertain. The CDR3 has 14 residues. V lost 5 bases to trimming and J lost 15 bases, with 23 bases between them. Germline CDR1 is MDHEN and CDR2 is SYDVKM. CDR3 region: CASSPPDSRVTPYF. The DNA of the CDR3 is TGTGCCAGCAGTCCTCCCGACTCCAGAGTAACTCCGTACTTC. The full variable domain, with the rest looked up from reference TRBV28 and TRBJ2-4, is DVKVTQSSRYLVKRTGEKVFLECVQDMDHENMFWYRQDPGLGLRLIYFSYDVKMKEKGDIPEGYSVSREKKERFSLILESASTNQTSMYLCASSPPDSRVTPYFGAGTRLSVL.

V usage is TRBV5-1 and J usage is TRBJ1-2, with TRBD1 as a possible D gene (5 bases). V lost 4 bases and J lost 6, with 10 bases in between. CDR3 length equals 12 residues. Germline V gene data show CDR1 as SGHRS and CDR2 as YFSETQ. CDR3 nucleotides: TGCGCCAGCAGCCAGACAGCAGATGGCTACACCTTC. It is translated as CASSQTADGYTF.

This clonotype was detected only a few times. Being one base from a much bigger clone, this may be a read error. The genes are TRBV12-3 or TRBV12-4 and TRBJ2-7; a possible D gene is TRBD2 (5 bases). V lost 4 bases to trimming and J lost 4 bases, with 11 bases between them. The CDR3 extends over 13 amino acids. CDR3 sequence (DNA): TGTGCCAGCAGTTCCTTCGGGAAATACGAGCAGTACTTC. This gives the protein CASSSFGKYEQYF.

At least ten counts were recorded for this clonotype. The V call is TRBV6-1, the J call TRBJ1-5; D ambiguous. The germline V and J ends were trimmed by 7 bases and 5 bases, with 9 bases remaining between them. Germline CDR1 reads MNHNS; CDR2 reads SASEGT. The CDR3 sequence is 12 residues long. The CDR3 protein is CASTHGDQPQHF. In DNA form, the CDR3 reads TGTGCCAGCACCCACGGGGATCAGCCCCAGCATTTT.

In its sample, this clonotype was seen many times. This chain connects TRBV2 to TRBJ1-5; D possibly corresponds to TRBD1 (6 bases). Germline CDR1 SNHLY, CDR2 FYNNEI. The V end lost 5 bases, the J end lost 0 bases, and 14 bases lay between the germline ends. The CDR3 spans 16 residues. In DNA form, the CDR3 reads TGTGCCAGCAGTTCCTGGACAGCCGATAGCAATCAGCCCCAGCATTTT. Protein sequence: CASSSWTADSNQPQHF.

In this sample, this clonotype turned up a few times. This sequence joins TRBV29-1 and TRBJ1-1, with D tentatively TRBD1 (5 bases). Trimming pared 7 bases from V and 1 base from J, leaving 19 bases between. Germline V CDR1 and CDR2: SQVTM, ANQGSEA. The CDR3 length is 15 residues. The CDR3: CSARLGGAGNTEAFF. In nucleotides, the CDR3 is TGCAGCGCCCGCCTTGGAGGGGCTGGGAACACTGAAGCTTTCTTT.

The gene calls are TRBV6-2 or TRBV6-3 and TRBJ2-7; D assignment may be TRBD1 or TRBD2 (5 bases each). Germline V gives CDR1 MNHEY, CDR2 SVGEGT. V lost 4 bases, J lost 0 bases, and 13 bases lay in between. This CDR3 is built from 15 residues. CDR3 sequence: CASSLARDHSYEQYF. CDR3 DNA: TGTGCCAGCAGTTTAGCCCGGGACCACTCCTACGAGCAGTACTTC.

This clonotype was detected many times. A much larger clone differs from this one at a single base, so this may be a read error. The rearrangement joins TRBV7-9 to TRBJ2-7; 13 bases are shared with TRBD2. In germline, CDR1 is SEHNR, CDR2 FQNEAQ (reference sequence). The trim removed 4 bases at V and 3 bases at J, leaving 3 bases unmatched. CDR3 length: 15 amino acids. The CDR3 DNA reads as TGTGCCAGCAGCTCGGGACTAGCGGGATTCTACGAGCAGTACTTC. Translation gives CASSSGLAGFYEQYF.

This clonotype was seen a single time. This rearrangement joins TRBV12-3 or TRBV12-4 to TRBJ1-5; D not resolved. The CDR3 has 16 amino acids. V shed 5 bases and J shed 0 bases, with 14 bases lying between them. For the CDR3, the DNA is TGTGCCAGCAGTCCACGGGGAGATAATAGCAATCAGCCCCAGCATTTT. It encodes CASSPRGDNSNQPQHF.

This clonotype was seen at least ten times. The chain recombines TRBV6-1 with TRBJ1-5; tentatively, D is TRBD1 (5 bases). Deletions cut 7 bases from V and 4 bases from J, with 11 bases between. Germline V gene sequence: CDR1 MNHNS, CDR2 SASEGT. The length of the CDR3 is 13 residues. Written as DNA, the CDR3 is TGTGCCAGCATGTGGGGCAGAAATCAGCCCCAGCATTTT. Translating gives CASMWGRNQPQHF.

This clonotype was found many times. The genes are TRBV28 and TRBJ2-7; 7 bases align to TRBD2. The CDR3 totals 14 residues. The V gene's germline CDR1 is MDHEN and CDR2 SYDVKM. Trimming at V came to 4 bases and at J to 6 bases, leaving 9 bases not matched to a gene. The CDR3 loop is CASSSGGRPPEQYF. The DNA of the CDR3 is TGTGCCAGCAGTTCTGGCGGGAGACCCCCCGAGCAGTACTTC.

This clonotype has at least ten counts. The chain joins TRBV6-5 to TRBJ2-7; D gene ambiguous. The V end was cut by 6 bases, the J end by 4 bases, with 22 bases between. CDR1 and CDR2 from the germline V gene are MNHEY and SVGAGI. CDR3 size: 16 residues. CDR3 nucleotide sequence: TGTGCCAGCAGGAGCAAGGACGGCCCTTCCGGGTACGAGCAGTACTTC. It specifies CASRSKDGPSGYEQYF.

Ten or more counts support this clonotype. The chain combines TRBV6-2 or TRBV6-3 with TRBJ2-7, with D possibly TRBD2 on 5 matching bases. The CDR3 extends over 13 amino acids. V was shortened by 2 bases and J by 7 bases, with 12 bases between the two germline ends. Germline V CDR1 and CDR2: MNHEY, SVGEGT. CDR3 in amino acids: CASSYLPLGEQYF. DNA for the CDR3: TGTGCCAGCAGTTACCTTCCACTAGGGGAGCAGTACTTC.

This clonotype was recorded many times. CDR3 nucleotides: TGTGCCATCAGTGAGTTTAGCGGGACAGCGAGCACAGATACGCAGTATTTT. Its translation: CAISEFSGTASTDTQYF. This chain uses TRBV10-3 with TRBJ2-3, with D possibly matching TRBD2 (8 bases). This CDR3 contains 17 residues. Germline CDR1 reads ENHRY; CDR2 reads SYGVKD. Deletions cut 1 base from V and 0 bases from J, with 14 bases between.